This entry is about one TCR beta chain. Its antigen remains undetermined. No base quality values were provided; no much bigger clone lies one nucleotide off. TCRbeta CDR3 regions were amplified from genomic DNA by means of the immunoSEQ Assay, a bias-controlled multiplex PCR. The study's own analysis went as follows. Within the assay, amplification of reference gene primers was used to estimate how many nucleated cells each sample contained. To quantify the absolute abundance of each unique TCRbeta CDR3 rearrangement, sequence reads were collapsed and filtered. For each sample, productive Simpson clonality was calculated as the square root of Simpson's diversity index across productive rearrangements. Imported from immuneACCESS, the table was reduced by TCRdb to in-frame sequences with V and J called. These copies leave out some clones; in studies compared against another copy, an unresolved V gene accounts for under half, and the cause of the remainder is not known. V and J calls and clone size are those listed in that table; D and trimming were worked out from the DNA. The sample yields around 190,000 clones; 75% to 90% were counted once. The top ten clones comprise approximately 8% of the sample.

This record belongs to a study of blood T cell repertoires in COVID-19 (dated by TCRdb to about 2020). Regarding the research as a whole: Samples covering the acute and convalescent phases of COVID-19 were provided by collaborators in the United States, Italy and Spain. Deeply sampled blood TCRbeta repertoires from subjects exposed to, actively infected with, or recovered from COVID-19 were included in the dataset. The material from the prospective study consisted of cDNA or gDNA derived from T cells, B-cell-depleted T cells, or PBMCs. HLA class I and class II types, where available, came from metadata supplied by the sample provider rather than from assay-based typing. A freely available public database, intended as a resource for researchers studying the immune response to SARS-CoV-2, is where the repertoires were released. Samples came from the ongoing ImmuneRACE study (first 160 participants) plus 1,254 subjects from 6 global collaborators. Sample metadata almost always included a de-identified subject ID, COVID-19 status, age in years and sex. What the authors observed across the whole study: Clinical and demographic metadata were provided uncurated, with the amount varying by source and participant.

V lost 5 bases and J lost 1 base, and the count of bases not matched to a germline gene is 3. The CDR3 has 15 amino acids, counting the end cysteine and phenylalanine. Just CDR3 DNA is preserved here, 45 bases in frame from base 1. Based on the germline V gene, the CDR1 and CDR2 sequences are KGHSH and LQKENI. One collaborating source in Seattle enrolled patients while the patients were actively infected and followed the patients over time throughout the course of disease. The collaborating institutions used their own protocols to collect whole blood in K2EDTA tubes. For TCRbeta analysis, collaborator samples were shipped as frozen whole blood, as isolated PBMCs, or as DNA extracted from either sample type.

The sequenced sample was peripheral blood. Recombination linked TRBV18 to TRBJ2-2; TRBD1 fits 8 bases in the junction. The sequence was obtained from a woman in her seventies with COVID-19, enrolled during active disease. CDR3 region: CASSFGQGNTGELFF. The nucleotides read TGTGCCAGCTCATTCGGACAGGGGAACACCGGGGAGCTGTTTTTT.